The table lists the clone carrying this T cell receptor (beta chain) with a count of one. The sample originates from a study of blood T cell repertoires in COVID-19. Across the whole study: From the United States, Italy and Spain came samples of acute and convalescent COVID-19. The analysed material was cDNA or gDNA that came from T cells, B-cell-depleted T cells, or PBMCs.

Repertoires were generated with immunoSEQ multiplex PCR, while TCRdb's copy carries only in-frame clones and drops some. Of roughly 140,000 clones in the sample, 88% were seen once. Germline values: CDR1 LNHNV, CDR2 YYDKDF (reference sequence). This CDR3 is built from 15 residues. V was pared by 1 base and J by 2 bases, with 3 bases of the junction left unmatched. Study members were between roughly 18 and 90 years old and lived in 25 or so US regions. The sequence derives from a woman aged 25 to 39 with acute COVID-19. The rearrangement links TRBV15 to TRBJ2-5; 8 nucleotides match TRBD1. The specimen sequenced was PBMCs or T cells enriched from blood (not recorded which). CDR3 in amino acids: CATSRGQGLQETQYF. The CDR3 DNA reads TGTGCCACCAGCAGAGGACAGGGGCTTCAAGAGACCCAGTACTTC.